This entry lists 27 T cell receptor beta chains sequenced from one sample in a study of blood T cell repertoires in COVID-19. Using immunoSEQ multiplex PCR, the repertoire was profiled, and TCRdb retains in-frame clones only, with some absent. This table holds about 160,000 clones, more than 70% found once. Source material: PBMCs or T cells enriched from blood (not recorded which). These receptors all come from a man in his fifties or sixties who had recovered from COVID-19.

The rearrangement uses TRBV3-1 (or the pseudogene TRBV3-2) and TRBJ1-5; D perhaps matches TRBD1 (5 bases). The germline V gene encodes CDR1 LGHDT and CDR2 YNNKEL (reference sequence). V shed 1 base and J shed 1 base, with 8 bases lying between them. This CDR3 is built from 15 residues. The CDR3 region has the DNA TGTGCCAGCAGCCAAGCGGGGGGGAGCAATCAGCCCCAGCATTTT. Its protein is CASSQAGGSNQPQHF.

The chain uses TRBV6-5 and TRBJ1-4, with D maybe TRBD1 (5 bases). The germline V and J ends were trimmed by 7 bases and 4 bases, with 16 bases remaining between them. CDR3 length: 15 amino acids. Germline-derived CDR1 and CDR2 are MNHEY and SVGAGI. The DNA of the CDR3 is TGTGCCAGCACCACGGAGGGGATGGTTAATGAAAAACTGTTTTTT. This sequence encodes CASTTEGMVNEKLFF.

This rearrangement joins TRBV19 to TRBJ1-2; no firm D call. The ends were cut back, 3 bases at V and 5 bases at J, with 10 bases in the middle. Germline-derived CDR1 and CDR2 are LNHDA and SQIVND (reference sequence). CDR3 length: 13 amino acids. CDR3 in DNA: TGTGCCAGTAGTATTGGAGACCTTTATGGCTACACCTTC. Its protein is CASSIGDLYGYTF.

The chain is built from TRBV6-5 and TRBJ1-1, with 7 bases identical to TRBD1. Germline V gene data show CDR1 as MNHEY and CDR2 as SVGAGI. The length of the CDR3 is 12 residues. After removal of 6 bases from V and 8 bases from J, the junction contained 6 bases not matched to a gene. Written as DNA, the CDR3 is TGTGCCAGCAGCCTAGGGGGCCGGGAAGCTTTCTTT. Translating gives CASSLGGREAFF.

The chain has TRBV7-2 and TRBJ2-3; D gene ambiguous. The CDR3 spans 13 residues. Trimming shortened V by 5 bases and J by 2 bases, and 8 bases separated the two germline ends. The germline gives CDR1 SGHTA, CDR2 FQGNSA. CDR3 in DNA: TGTGCCAGCAGCCCCGACACCACAGATACGCAGTATTTT. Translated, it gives CASSPDTTDTQYF.

The CDR3 coding sequence is TGTGCCAGAAGCTTGGTCGCCGGCGGGAGACAGGCCTACGAGCAGTACTTC. Translating gives CARSLVAGGRQAYEQYF. The gene calls are TRBV5-3 and TRBJ2-7; D may be TRBD2 (7 bases). TRBV5-3 is given ORF status, its function remaining uncertain. This CDR3 contains 17 residues. V was clipped by 0 bases and J by 2 bases, with 18 bases between them.

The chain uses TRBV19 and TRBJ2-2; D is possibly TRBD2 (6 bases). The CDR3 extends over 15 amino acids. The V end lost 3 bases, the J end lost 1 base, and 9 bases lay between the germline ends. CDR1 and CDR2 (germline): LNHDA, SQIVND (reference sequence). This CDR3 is CASSIISGNTGELFF. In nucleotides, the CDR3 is TGTGCCAGTAGTATTATTAGCGGGAACACCGGGGAGCTGTTTTTT.

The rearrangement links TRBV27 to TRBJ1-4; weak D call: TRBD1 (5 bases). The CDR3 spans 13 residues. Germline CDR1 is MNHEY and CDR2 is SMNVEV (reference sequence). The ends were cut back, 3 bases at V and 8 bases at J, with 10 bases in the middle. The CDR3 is CASSFRAWEKLFF. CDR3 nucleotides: TGTGCCAGCAGTTTCAGGGCCTGGGAAAAACTGTTTTTT.

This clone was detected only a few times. The CDR3 DNA reads TGTGCCAGCAGTTCCGGACAGGGGTGGACTGAAGCTTTCTTT. Translated: CASSSGQGWTEAFF. The V call is TRBV27, the J call TRBJ1-1; 9 bases fit TRBD1. J lost 5 bases, V lost 4 bases, and 5 bases had no gene match. The CDR3 covers 14 residues. CDR1 and CDR2 from the germline V gene are MNHEY and SMNVEV (reference sequence).

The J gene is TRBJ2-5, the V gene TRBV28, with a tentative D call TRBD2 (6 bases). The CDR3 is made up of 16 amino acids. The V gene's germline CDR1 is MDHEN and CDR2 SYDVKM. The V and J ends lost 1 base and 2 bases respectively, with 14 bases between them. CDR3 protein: CASSLFRGGRQETQYF. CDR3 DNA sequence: TGTGCCAGCAGTTTATTTCGGGGAGGCAGGCAAGAGACCCAGTACTTC.

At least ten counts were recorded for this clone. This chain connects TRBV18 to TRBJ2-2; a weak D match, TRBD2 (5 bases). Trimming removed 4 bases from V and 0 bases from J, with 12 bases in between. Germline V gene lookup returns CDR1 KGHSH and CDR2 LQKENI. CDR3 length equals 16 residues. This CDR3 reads CASSRGLNANTGELFF. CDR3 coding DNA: TGTGCCAGCTCACGCGGACTTAACGCGAACACCGGGGAGCTGTTTTTT.

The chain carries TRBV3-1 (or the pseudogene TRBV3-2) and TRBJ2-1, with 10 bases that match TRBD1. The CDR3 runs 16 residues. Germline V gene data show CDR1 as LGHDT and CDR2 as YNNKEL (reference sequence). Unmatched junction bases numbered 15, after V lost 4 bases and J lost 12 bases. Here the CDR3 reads CASSLIGDRGRSGQFF. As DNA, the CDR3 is TGTGCCAGCAGCCTTATTGGGGACAGGGGTCGAAGTGGGCAGTTCTTC.

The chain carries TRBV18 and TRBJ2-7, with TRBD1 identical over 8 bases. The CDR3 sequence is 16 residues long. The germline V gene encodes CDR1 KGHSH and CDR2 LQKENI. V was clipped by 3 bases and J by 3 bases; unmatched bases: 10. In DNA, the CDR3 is TGTGCCAGCTCACCCCCCGGTTGGACAGGGATCTACGAGCAGTACTTC. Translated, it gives CASSPPGWTGIYEQYF.

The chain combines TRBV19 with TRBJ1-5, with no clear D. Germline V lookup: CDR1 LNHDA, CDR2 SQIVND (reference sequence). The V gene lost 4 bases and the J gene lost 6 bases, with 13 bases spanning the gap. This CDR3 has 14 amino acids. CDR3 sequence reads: CASSSAGSTQPQHF. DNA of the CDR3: TGTGCCAGTAGTAGTGCAGGCTCGACTCAGCCCCAGCATTTT.

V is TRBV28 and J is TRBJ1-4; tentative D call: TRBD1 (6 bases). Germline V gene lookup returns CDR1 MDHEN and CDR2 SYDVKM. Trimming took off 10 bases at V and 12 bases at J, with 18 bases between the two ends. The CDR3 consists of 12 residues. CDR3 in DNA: TGTGCCACCTCAGTTGGGGACACCGAACTGTTTTTT. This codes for CATSVGDTELFF.

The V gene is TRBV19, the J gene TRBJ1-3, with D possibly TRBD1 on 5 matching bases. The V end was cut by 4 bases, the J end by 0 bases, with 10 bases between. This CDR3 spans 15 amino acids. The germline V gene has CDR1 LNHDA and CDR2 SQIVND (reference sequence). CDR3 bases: TGTGCCAGTAGTACCAGGGATAACTCTGGAAACACCATATATTTT. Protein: CASSTRDNSGNTIYF.

The CDR3 is CASSQTGGSYEQYF. The CDR3, as DNA: TGTGCCAGCAGCCAGACAGGGGGCTCCTACGAGCAGTACTTC. The chain couples TRBV3-1 (or the pseudogene TRBV3-2) to TRBJ2-7; 9 nucleotides line up with TRBD1. Germline V gene data show CDR1 as LGHDT and CDR2 as YNNKEL (reference sequence). Trimming took 3 bases from V and 0 from J; bases not matched to a gene: 0. The CDR3 contains 14 residues.

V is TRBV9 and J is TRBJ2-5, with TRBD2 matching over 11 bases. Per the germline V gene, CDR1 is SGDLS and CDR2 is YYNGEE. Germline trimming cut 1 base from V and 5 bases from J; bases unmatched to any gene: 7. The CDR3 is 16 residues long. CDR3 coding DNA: TGTGCCAGCAGCGTACCTCCACTAGCGGGAGTGGAGACCCAGTACTTC. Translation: CASSVPPLAGVETQYF.

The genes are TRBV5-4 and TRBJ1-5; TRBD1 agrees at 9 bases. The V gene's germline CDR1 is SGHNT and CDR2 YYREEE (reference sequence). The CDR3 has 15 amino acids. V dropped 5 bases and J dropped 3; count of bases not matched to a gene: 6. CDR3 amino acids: CASSFGTGPNQPQHF. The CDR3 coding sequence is TGTGCCAGCAGTTTTGGGACAGGGCCCAATCAGCCCCAGCATTTT. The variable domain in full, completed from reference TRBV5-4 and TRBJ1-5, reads ETGVTQSPTHLIKTRGQQVTLRCSSQSGHNTVSWYQQALGQGPQFIFQYYREEENGRGNFPPRFSGLQFPNYSSELNVNALELDDSALYLCASSFGTGPNQPQHFGDGTRLSIL.

DNA for the CDR3: TGTGCCAGCAGCTTATACGGGGGCTCGGGAGGGCAACCCCTCCACTTT. It yields the protein CASSLYGGSGGQPLHF. The genes are TRBV7-9 and TRBJ1-6, with TRBD1 as a possible D gene (6 bases). The CDR3 extends over 16 amino acids. The V end lost 2 bases, the J end lost 12 bases, and 20 bases lay between the germline ends. Germline V gene data show CDR1 as SEHNR and CDR2 as FQNEAQ (reference sequence).

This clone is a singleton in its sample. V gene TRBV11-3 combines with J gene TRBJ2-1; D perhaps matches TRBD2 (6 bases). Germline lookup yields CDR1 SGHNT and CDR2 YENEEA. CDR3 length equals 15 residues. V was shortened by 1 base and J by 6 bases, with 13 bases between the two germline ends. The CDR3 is CASSLGGTVINEQFF. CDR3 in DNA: TGTGCCAGCAGCTTAGGGGGGACTGTTATCAATGAGCAGTTCTTC.

Here the CDR3 reads CSPILASGSSPFGEQFF. The CDR3 region has the DNA TGCAGCCCCATATTGGCTAGCGGGAGTAGCCCCTTTGGTGAGCAGTTCTTC. V gene TRBV29-1 combines with J gene TRBJ2-1; 10 bases agree with TRBD2. After removal of 8 bases from V and 9 bases from J, the junction contained 22 bases not matched to a gene. The length of the CDR3 is 17 residues. Germline V CDR1 and CDR2: SQVTM, ANQGSEA.

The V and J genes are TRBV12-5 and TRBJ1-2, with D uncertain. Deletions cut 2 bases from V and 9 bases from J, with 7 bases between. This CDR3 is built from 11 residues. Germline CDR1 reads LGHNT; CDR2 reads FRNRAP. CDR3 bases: TGTGCTAGTGGTTTGCAGTCCAGCTACACCTTC. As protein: CASGLQSSYTF.

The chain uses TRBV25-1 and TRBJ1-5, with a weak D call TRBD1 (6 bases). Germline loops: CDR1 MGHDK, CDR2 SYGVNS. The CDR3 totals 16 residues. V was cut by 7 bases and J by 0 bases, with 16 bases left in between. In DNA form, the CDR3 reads TGTGCCAGCATTGACAGGATAATGGATAGCAATCAGCCCCAGCATTTT. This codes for CASIDRIMDSNQPQHF.

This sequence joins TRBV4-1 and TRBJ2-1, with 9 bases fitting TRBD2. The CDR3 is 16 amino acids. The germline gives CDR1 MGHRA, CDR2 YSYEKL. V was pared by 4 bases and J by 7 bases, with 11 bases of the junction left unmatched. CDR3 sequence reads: CASSPTRSGGLNEQFF. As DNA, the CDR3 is TGCGCCAGCAGCCCCACGAGGAGCGGGGGGTTGAATGAGCAGTTCTTC.

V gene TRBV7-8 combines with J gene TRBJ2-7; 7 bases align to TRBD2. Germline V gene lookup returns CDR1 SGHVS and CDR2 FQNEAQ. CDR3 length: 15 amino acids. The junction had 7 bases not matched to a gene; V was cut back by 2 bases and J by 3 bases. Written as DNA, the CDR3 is TGTGCCAGCAGCTTAAGTGCGGGGGTGGGCTACGAGCAGTACTTC. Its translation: CASSLSAGVGYEQYF.

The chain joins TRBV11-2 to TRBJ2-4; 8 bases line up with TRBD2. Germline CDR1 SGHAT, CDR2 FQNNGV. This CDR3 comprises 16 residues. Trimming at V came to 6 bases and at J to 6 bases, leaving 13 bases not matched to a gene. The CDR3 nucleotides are TGTGCCAGCAGGATGACGGGGGGGCTAGCCCCAAACATTCAGTACTTC. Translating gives CASRMTGGLAPNIQYF.